The present T cell receptor (beta chain) was sequenced within a study of early T cells in non-severe SARS-CoV-2 infection. Study context: Sequencing was performed on bulk RNA from unsorted whole blood, leaving chains unpaired.

As for this clonotype: Its antigen is not identified.

Study-wide results and limits: VDJdb-based matching was biased toward anti-spike CD8 responses and missed private and CD4 specificities.

Each cDNA molecule carried a unique molecular identifier. A single record per CDR3 protein comes from TCRdb applying MiXCR to the 5' RACE reads. The repertoire holds more than 80,000 distinct CDR3 sequences, with more than 9.5% as singletons. Germline V gives CDR1 SNHLY, CDR2 FYNNEI. The CDR3 contains 13 residues. Trimming left V 6 bases short and J 7 bases short, with 12 bases between. The rearrangement links TRBV2 to TRBJ2-2; D unresolved. This clonotype originated in an adult who was a healthcare worker with PCR-confirmed SARS-CoV-2 infection or an uninfected control (not recorded which). Sequenced: whole blood. The CDR3 nucleotides are TGTGCCAGCAGCGACGAGGTGGACGGGGAGCTGTTTTTT. Translation gives CASSDEVDGELFF.